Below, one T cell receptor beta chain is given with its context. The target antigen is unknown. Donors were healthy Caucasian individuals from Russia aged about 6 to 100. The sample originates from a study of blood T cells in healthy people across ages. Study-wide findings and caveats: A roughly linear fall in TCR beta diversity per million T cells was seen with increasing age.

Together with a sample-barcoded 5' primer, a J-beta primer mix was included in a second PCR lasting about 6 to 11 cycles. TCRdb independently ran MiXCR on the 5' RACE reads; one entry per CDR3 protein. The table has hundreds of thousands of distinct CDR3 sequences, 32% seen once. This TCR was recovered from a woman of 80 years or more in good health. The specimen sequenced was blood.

The CDR3 sequence: CASVNRITEAFF. The CDR3 DNA sequence: TGTGCCAGCGTCAATCGTATAACTGAAGCTTTCTTT. The chain combines TRBV2 with TRBJ1-1, with unresolved D. The CDR3 is 12 residues long. V lost 8 bases and J 5 bases, leaving 12 bases between the germline ends. Germline lookup yields CDR1 SNHLY and CDR2 FYNNEI.